The clone carrying this T cell receptor (beta chain) showed up many times. The sample comes from a study of identical twins. Via MiXCR, TCRdb re-called the 5' RACE reads, giving one row per CDR3 protein. This table holds fewer than 650,000 distinct CDR3 sequences, roughly 9.5% found once. Germline V gene sequence: CDR1 SGHRS, CDR2 YFSETQ. Trimming took 0 bases from V and 3 from J, leaving 7 bases between them. This CDR3 contains 14 residues. The sample also formed part of further work on yellow fever vaccine responses in identical twins.

Sequenced input: PBMCs. This sequence joins TRBV5-1 and TRBJ1-5; a weak D match, TRBD1 (5 bases). The sequence derives from a woman aged 18-30 years in good health. Here the CDR3 reads CASSLGQNNQPQHF. The CDR3 DNA is TGCGCCAGCAGCTTGGGACAGAACAATCAGCCCCAGCATTTT. Complete variable domain (other parts from reference TRBV5-1 and TRBJ1-5): KAGVTQTPRYLIKTRGQQVTLSCSPISGHRSVSWYQQTPGQGLQFLFEYFSETQRNKGNFPGRFSGRQFSNSRSEMNVSTLELGDSALYLCASSLGQNNQPQHFGDGTRLSIL.